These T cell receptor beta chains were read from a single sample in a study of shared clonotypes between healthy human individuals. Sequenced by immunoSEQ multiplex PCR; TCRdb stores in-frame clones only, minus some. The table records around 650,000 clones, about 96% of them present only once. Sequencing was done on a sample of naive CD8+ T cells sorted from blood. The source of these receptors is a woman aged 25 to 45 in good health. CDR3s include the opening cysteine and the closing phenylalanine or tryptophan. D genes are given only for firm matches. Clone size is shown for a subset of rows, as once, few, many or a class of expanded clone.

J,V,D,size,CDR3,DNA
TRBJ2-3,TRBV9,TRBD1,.,CASSAVIAGGADTQYF,TGTGCCAGCAGCGCAGTTATAGCAGGGGGCGCAGATACGCAGTATTTT
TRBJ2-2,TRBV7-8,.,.,CASSLGDPGELFF,TGTGCCAGCAGCTTAGGGGATCCCGGGGAGCTGTTTTTT
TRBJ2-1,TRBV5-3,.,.,CANPRGHEQFF,TGTGCCAACCCACGGGGGCATGAGCAGTTCTTC
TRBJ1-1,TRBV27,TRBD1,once,CASSIQGAYTEAFF,TGTGCCAGCAGTATACAGGGGGCCTACACTGAAGCTTTCTTT
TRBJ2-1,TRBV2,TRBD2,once,CASRAGTSGYNEQFF,TGTGCCAGCAGGGCCGGGACTAGCGGTTACAATGAGCAGTTCTTC
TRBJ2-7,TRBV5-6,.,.,CASSLAAQYSYEQYF,TGTGCCAGCAGCTTAGCAGCGCAATACTCCTACGAGCAGTACTTC
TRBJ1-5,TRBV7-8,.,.,CASSLEEDSNQPQHF,TGTGCCAGCAGCTTGGAAGAGGATAGCAATCAGCCCCAGCATTTT
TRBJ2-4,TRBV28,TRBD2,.,CASSSSGEGGQNIQYF,TGTGCCAGCAGTAGTAGCGGGGAGGGGGGTCAAAACATTCAGTACTTC
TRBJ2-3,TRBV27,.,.,CASSFLSTDTQYF,TGTGCCAGCAGTTTTCTGAGCACAGATACGCAGTATTTT
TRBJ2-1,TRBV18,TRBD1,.,CASSPLGQGFLYEQFF,TGTGCCAGCTCACCGTTGGGACAGGGTTTCTTGTATGAGCAGTTCTTC
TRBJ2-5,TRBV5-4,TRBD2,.,CASSFRGEETQYF,TGTGCCAGCAGCTTCCGGGGGGAAGAGACCCAGTACTTC
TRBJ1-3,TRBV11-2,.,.,CASSLARRRGFSGNTIYF,TGTGCCAGCAGCTTAGCCCGACGTAGGGGTTTTAGTGGAAACACCATATATTTT
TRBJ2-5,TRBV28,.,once,CAIRQFWYSETQYF,TGTGCCATCCGACAATTTTGGTATTCGGAGACCCAGTACTTC
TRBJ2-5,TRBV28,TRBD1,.,CASRPDRARETQYF,TGTGCCAGCAGGCCAGACAGGGCGAGGGAGACCCAGTACTTC
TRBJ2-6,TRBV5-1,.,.,CASSAPGAGANVLTF,TGCGCCAGCAGCGCTCCGGGAGCTGGGGCCAACGTCCTGACTTTC
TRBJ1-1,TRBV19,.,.,CASSSRTDRVEAFF,TGTGCCAGTAGTTCCCGGACAGATCGCGTTGAAGCTTTCTTT
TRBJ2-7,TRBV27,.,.,CASSLSGASSSYEQYF,TGTGCCAGCAGTTTATCCGGCGCCTCGAGCTCCTACGAGCAGTACTTC
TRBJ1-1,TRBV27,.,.,CASSLGQGWTEAFF,TGTGCCAGCAGTTTAGGGCAGGGCTGGACTGAAGCTTTCTTT
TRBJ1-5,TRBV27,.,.,CASSIQGTNQPQHF,TGTGCCAGCAGTATACAGGGTACCAATCAGCCCCAGCATTTT
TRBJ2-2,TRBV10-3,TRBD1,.,CAISGQENTGELFF,TGTGCCATCTCGGGACAGGAGAACACCGGGGAGCTGTTTTTT
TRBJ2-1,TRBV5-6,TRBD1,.,CASRAGTGLNEQFF,TGTGCCAGCAGGGCCGGGACAGGGTTAAATGAGCAGTTCTTC
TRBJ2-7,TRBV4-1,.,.,CASSQAPGRYYEQYF,TGCGCCAGCAGCCAAGCGCCCGGACGTTACTACGAGCAGTACTTC
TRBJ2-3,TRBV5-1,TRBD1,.,CASIPGQSSTDTQYF,TGCGCCAGCATCCCGGGACAGTCTAGCACAGATACGCAGTATTTT
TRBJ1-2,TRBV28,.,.,CASTPHGGDFLFNYGYTF,TGTGCCAGCACCCCCCACGGCGGTGATTTTCTATTTAACTATGGCTACACCTTC
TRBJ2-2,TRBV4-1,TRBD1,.,CASSQRDRGTGELFF,TGCGCCAGCAGCCAACGAGACAGGGGGACCGGGGAGCTGTTTTTT
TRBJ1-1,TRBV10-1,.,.,CASSEFEGNTEAFF,TGCGCCAGCAGTGAATTCGAGGGGAACACTGAAGCTTTCTTT
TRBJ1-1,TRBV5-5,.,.,CASSLLVTEAFF,TGTGCCAGCAGCTTGCTAGTCACTGAAGCTTTCTTT
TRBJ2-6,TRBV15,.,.,CATSSWDASSGANVLTF,TGTGCCACCAGCAGCTGGGACGCCAGCTCTGGGGCCAACGTCCTGACTTTC
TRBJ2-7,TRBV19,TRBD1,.,CASRPPGQGAHEQYF,TGTGCCAGTAGGCCGCCGGGACAGGGGGCCCACGAGCAGTACTTC
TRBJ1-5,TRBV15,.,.,CATRSGGDNQPQHF,TGTGCCACACGCAGTGGGGGGGACAATCAGCCCCAGCATTTT
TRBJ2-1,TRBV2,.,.,CASNVEGGHYNEQFF,TGTGCCAGCAATGTAGAGGGAGGCCACTACAATGAGCAGTTCTTC
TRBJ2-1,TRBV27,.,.,CASSPTLVHEQFF,TGTGCCAGCAGTCCCACCCTCGTTCATGAGCAGTTCTTC
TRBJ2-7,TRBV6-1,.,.,CASSRLTGNSYEQYF,TGTGCCAGCAGTCGCTTGACAGGCAACTCCTACGAGCAGTACTTC
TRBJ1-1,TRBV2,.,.,CASSDPGRMNTEAFF,TGTGCCAGCAGTGATCCAGGGAGAATGAACACTGAAGCTTTCTTT
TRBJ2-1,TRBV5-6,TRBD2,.,CASSFWLAGAGLNEQFF,TGTGCCAGCAGCTTCTGGCTAGCGGGAGCGGGCCTCAATGAGCAGTTCTTC
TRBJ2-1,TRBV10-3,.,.,CAISEGMSATGLEQFF,TGTGCCATCAGTGAAGGCATGTCCGCCACCGGATTGGAGCAGTTCTTC
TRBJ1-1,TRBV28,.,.,CASNEGYSGAFF,TGTGCCAGCAATGAAGGGTATAGCGGAGCTTTCTTT
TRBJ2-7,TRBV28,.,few,CASSLGYEQYF,TGTGCCAGCAGTTTAGGGTACGAGCAGTACTTC
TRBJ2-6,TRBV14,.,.,CASSQDWTTSSGANVLTF,TGTGCCAGCAGCCAAGATTGGACAACCTCCTCTGGGGCCAACGTCCTGACTTTC
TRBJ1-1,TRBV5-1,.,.,CASSPLGSDTEAFF,TGCGCCAGCAGCCCATTGGGCTCAGACACTGAAGCTTTCTTT
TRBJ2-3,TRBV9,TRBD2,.,CASSVNEWTSGGVDTQYF,TGTGCCAGCAGTGTCAACGAGTGGACTAGCGGCGGAGTAGATACGCAGTATTTT
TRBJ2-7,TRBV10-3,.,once,CATRQADAYEQYF,TGTGCCACAAGACAGGCCGATGCCTACGAGCAGTACTTC
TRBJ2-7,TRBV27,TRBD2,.,CASSVRIRTGTSEQYF,TGTGCCAGCAGTGTCCGAATCAGGACCGGGACTAGCGAGCAGTACTTC
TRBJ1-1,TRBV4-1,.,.,CASSQDAGVNTEAFF,TGCGCCAGCAGCCAAGATGCGGGGGTGAACACTGAAGCTTTCTTT
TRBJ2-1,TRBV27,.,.,CASRDRGDTAGQFF,TGTGCCAGCAGAGACCGAGGGGACACGGCAGGGCAGTTCTTC
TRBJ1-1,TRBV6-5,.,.,CASSYDGMNTEAFF,TGTGCCAGCAGTTACGACGGAATGAACACTGAAGCTTTCTTT
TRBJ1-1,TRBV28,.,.,CASSLSPRPGPNTEAFF,TGTGCCAGCAGTTTATCCCCTCGACCGGGGCCGAACACTGAAGCTTTCTTT
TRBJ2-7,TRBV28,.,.,CASSFLGEQYF,TGTGCCAGCAGTTTCTTGGGCGAGCAGTACTTC
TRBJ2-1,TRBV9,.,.,CASSGADSYNEQFF,TGTGCCAGCAGCGGAGCGGACTCCTACAATGAGCAGTTCTTC
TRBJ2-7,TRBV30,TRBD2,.,CAWTLAGGPGEQYF,TGTGCCTGGACACTAGCGGGAGGGCCGGGGGAGCAGTACTTC
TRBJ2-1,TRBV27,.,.,CASSLGRGASYNEQFF,TGTGCCAGCAGTTTAGGCCGGGGAGCCTCCTACAATGAGCAGTTCTTC
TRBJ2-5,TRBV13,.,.,CASTAGLQETQYF,TGTGCCAGCACTGCGGGGCTACAAGAGACCCAGTACTTC
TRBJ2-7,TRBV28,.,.,CASSLYGHYYEQYF,TGTGCCAGCAGTTTATATGGACACTACTACGAGCAGTACTTC
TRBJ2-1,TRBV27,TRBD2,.,CASSLGGRPHNEQFF,TGTGCCAGCAGTTTGGGCGGGAGGCCCCACAATGAGCAGTTCTTC